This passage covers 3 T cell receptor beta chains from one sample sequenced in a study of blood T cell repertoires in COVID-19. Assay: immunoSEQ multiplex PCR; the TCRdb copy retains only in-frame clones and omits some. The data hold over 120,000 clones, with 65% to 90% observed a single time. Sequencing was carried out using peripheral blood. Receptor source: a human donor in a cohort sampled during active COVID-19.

DNA of the CDR3: TGTGCCAGCTCACCGGGACTCAAAGGGAACATTCAGTACTTC. Translated: CASSPGLKGNIQYF. This rearrangement joins TRBV18 to TRBJ2-4; D perhaps matches TRBD2 (6 bases). Trimming removed 3 bases at V and 7 bases at J, with 13 bases between. Germline V gene sequence: CDR1 KGHSH, CDR2 LQKENI. The CDR3 is 14 residues long.

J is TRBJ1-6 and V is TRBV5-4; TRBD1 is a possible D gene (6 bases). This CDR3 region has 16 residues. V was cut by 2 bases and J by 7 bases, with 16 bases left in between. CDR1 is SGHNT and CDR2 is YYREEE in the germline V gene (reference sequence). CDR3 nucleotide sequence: TGTGCCAGCAGCTTCCGGCAGGAGAGGGGGAATTCACCCCTCCACTTT. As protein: CASSFRQERGNSPLHF.

The CDR3 spells CASRQGTYNEQFF. The CDR3 region has the DNA TGTGCCAGCAGACAGGGCACCTACAATGAGCAGTTCTTC. The rearrangement uses TRBV25-1 and TRBJ2-1; weak D call: TRBD1 (6 bases). Per the germline V gene, CDR1 is MGHDK and CDR2 is SYGVNS. CDR3 size: 13 residues. Trimming removed 6 bases at V and 2 bases at J, with 8 bases between.